Sequencing of this T cell receptor beta chain was carried out in a study of blood T cells in healthy people across ages. Trimming removed 6 bases from V and 3 bases from J, with 15 bases in between. CDR3 length: 14 amino acids. CDR1 and CDR2 from the germline V gene are SEHNR and FQNEAQ (reference sequence). Next came a second PCR, run for about 6 to 12 cycles, which used a sample-barcoded 5' primer along with a J-beta primer mix. TCRdb redid the calling of the 5' RACE reads with MiXCR, one entry per CDR3 protein. Among over 1,300,000 distinct CDR3 sequences listed, approximately 59% were seen once. This clonotype was recorded a few times.

Sample: blood. The V and J genes are TRBV7-9 and TRBJ2-7, with D possibly being TRBD2 (6 bases). The sequence derives from a man aged 18 to 29 in good health. CDR3 sequence: CASSLSGKFYEQYF. For the CDR3, the DNA is TGTGCCAGCAGTCTTAGCGGTAAATTCTACGAGCAGTACTTC. The entire variable domain, with the rest obtained from reference TRBV7-9 and TRBJ2-7, is as follows: DTGVSQNPRHKITKRGQNVTFRCDPISEHNRLYWYRQTLGQGPEFLTYFQNEAQLEKSRLLSDRFSAERPKGSFSTLEIQRTEQGDSAMYLCASSLSGKFYEQYFGPGTRLTVT.